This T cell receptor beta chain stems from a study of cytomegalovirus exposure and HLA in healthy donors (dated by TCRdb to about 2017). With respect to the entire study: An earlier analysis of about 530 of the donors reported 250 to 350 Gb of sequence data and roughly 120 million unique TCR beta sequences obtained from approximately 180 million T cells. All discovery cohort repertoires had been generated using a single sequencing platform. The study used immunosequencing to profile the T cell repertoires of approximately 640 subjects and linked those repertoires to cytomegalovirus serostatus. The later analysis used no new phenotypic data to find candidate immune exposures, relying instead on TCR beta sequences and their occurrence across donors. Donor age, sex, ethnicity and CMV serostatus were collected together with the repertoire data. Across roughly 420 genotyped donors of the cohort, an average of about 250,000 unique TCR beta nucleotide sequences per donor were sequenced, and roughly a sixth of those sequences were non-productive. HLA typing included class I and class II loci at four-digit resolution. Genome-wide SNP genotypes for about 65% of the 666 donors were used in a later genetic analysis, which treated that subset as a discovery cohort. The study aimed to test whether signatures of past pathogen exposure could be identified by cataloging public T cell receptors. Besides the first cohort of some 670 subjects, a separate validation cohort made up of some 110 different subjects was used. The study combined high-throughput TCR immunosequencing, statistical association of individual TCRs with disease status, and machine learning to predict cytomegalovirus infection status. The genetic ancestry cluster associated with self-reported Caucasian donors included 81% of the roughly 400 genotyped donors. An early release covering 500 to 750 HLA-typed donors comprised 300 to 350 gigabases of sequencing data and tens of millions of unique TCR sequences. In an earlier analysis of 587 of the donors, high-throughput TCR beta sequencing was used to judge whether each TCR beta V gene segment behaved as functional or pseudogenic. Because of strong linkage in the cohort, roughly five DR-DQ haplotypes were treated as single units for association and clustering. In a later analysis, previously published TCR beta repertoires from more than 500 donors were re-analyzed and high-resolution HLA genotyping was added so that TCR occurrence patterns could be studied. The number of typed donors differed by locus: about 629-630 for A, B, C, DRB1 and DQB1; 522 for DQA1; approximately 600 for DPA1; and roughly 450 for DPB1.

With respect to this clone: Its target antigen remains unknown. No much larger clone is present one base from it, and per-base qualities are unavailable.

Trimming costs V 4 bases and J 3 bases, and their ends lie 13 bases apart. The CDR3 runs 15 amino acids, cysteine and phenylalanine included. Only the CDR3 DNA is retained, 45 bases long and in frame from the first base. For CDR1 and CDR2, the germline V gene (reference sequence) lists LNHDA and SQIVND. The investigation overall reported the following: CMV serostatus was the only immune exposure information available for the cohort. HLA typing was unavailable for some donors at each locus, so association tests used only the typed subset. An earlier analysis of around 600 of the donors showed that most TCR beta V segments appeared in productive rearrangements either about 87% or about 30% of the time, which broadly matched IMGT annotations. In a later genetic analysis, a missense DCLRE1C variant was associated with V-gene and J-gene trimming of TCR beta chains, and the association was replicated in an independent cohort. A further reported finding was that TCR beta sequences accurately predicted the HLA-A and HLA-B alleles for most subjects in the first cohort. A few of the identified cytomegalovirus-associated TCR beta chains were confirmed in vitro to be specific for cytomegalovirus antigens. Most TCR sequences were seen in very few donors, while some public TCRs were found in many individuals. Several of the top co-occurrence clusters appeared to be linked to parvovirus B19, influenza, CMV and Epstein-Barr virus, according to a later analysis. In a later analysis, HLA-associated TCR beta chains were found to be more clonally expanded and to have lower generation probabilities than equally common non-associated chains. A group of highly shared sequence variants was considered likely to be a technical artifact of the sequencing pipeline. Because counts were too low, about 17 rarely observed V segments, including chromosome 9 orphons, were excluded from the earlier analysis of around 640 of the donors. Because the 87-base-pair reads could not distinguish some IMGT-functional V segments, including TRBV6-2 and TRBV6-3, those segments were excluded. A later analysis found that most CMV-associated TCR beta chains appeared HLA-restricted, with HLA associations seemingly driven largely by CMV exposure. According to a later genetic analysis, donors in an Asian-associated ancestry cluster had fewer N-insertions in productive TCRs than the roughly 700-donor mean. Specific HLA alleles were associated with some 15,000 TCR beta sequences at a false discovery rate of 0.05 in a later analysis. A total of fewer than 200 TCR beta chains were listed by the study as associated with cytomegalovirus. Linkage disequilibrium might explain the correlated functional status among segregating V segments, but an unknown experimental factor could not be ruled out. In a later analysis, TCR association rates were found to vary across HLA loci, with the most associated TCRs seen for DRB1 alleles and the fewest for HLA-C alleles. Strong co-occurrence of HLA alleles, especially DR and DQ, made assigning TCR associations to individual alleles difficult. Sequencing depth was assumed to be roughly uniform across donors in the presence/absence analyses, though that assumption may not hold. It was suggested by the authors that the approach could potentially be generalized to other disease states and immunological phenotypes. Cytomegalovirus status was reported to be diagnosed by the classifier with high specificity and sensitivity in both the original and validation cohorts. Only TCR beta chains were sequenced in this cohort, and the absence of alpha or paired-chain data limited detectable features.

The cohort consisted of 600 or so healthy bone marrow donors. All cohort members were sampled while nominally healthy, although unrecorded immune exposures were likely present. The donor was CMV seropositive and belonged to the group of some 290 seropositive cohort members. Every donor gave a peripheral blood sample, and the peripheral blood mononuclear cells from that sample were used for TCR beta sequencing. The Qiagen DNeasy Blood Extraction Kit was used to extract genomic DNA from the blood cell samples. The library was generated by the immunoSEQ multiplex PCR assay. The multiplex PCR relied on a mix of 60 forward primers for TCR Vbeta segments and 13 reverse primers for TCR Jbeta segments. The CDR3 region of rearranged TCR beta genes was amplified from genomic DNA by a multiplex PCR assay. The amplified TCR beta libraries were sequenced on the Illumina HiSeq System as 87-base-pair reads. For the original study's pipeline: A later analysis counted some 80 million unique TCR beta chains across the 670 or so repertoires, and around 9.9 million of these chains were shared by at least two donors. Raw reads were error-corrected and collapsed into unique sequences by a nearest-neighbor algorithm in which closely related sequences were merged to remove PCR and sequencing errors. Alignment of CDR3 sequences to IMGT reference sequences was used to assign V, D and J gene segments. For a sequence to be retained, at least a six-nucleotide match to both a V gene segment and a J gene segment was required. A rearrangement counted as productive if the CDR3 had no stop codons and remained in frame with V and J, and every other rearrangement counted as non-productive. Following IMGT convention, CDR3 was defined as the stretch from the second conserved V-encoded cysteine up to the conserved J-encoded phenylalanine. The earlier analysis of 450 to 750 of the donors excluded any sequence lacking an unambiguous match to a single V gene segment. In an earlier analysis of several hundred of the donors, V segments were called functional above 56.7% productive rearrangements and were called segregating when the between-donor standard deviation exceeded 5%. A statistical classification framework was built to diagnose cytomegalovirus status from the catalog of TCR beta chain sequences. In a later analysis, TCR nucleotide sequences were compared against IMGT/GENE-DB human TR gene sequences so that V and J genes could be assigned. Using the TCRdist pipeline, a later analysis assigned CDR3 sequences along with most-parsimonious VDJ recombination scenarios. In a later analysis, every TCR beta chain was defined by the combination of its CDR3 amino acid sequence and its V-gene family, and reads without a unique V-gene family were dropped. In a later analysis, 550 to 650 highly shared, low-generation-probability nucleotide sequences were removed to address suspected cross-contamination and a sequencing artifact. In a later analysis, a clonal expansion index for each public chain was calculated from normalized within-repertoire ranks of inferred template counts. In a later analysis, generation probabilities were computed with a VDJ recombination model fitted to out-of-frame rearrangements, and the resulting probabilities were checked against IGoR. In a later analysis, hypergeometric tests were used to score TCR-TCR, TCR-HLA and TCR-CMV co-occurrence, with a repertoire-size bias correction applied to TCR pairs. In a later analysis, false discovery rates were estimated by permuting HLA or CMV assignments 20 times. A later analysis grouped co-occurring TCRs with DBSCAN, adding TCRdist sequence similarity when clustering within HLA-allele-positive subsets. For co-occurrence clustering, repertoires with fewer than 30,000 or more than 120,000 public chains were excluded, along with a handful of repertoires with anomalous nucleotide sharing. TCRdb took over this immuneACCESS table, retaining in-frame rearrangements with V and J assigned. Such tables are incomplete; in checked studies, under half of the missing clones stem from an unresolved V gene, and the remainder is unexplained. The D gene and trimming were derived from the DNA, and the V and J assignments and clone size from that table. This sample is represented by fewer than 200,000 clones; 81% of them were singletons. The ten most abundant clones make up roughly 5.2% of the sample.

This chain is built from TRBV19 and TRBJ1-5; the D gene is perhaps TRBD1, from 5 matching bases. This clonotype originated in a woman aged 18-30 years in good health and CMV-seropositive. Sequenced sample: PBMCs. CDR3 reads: CASSTGPAINQPQHF. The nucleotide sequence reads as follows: TGTGCCAGTAGTACAGGGCCAGCTATCAATCAGCCCCAGCATTTT.